Below are 31 T cell receptor beta chains sequenced from a single sample in a study of T cell responses to AZD1222 COVID-19 vaccine. The table came from immunoSEQ multiplex PCR; TCRdb's copy has only in-frame clones and leaves some out. The table lists some 25,000 clones, 86% of them singletons, with 7.8% in the top ten. This specimen consisted of peripheral blood, obtained 28 days after the second AZD1222 dose. The receptors were sampled from an adult who received the AZD1222 COVID-19 vaccine.

This clone was counted a single time. This chain links TRBV5-1 with TRBJ2-7; D is unclear. The CDR3 sequence is 13 residues long. Germline CDR1 SGHRS, CDR2 YFSETQ. Trimming took 3 bases from V and 1 from J, leaving 8 bases between them. The CDR3 DNA reads TGCGCCAGCAGCTCCGCAGAGTCCTACGAGCAGTACTTC. Translating gives CASSSAESYEQYF.

The chain carries TRBV5-5 and TRBJ2-7, with 7 bases fitting TRBD1. Germline values: CDR1 SGHKS, CDR2 YYEKEE (reference sequence). The trim removed 2 bases at V and 0 bases at J, leaving 5 bases unmatched. The CDR3 extends over 15 amino acids. The CDR3 coding sequence is TGTGCCAGCAGCTTTCTCCGGACAGGCTCCTACGAGCAGTACTTC. It codes for CASSFLRTGSYEQYF.

The J gene is TRBJ2-7, the V gene TRBV9; D might be TRBD2 (7 bases). The V end was cut by 4 bases, the J end by 4 bases, with 18 bases between. CDR3 size: 15 residues. CDR1 and CDR2 from the germline V gene are SGDLS and YYNGEE. The CDR3 coding sequence is TGTGCCAGCAGCAGGGGGGGCTTCCTTGCTTACGAGCAGTACTTC. It specifies CASSRGGFLAYEQYF.

This clone has more than one count but fewer than ten. The chain carries TRBV7-9 and TRBJ2-1; D not resolved. Germline V lookup: CDR1 SEHNR, CDR2 FQNEAQ (reference sequence). Trimming cost V 1 base and J 7 bases, with 5 bases left between them. The length of the CDR3 is 12 residues. The CDR3 region has the DNA TGTGCCAGCAGCTTAGGCTTTAATGAGCAGTTCTTC. Protein product: CASSLGFNEQFF.

This sequence joins TRBV11-2 and TRBJ2-1, with 13 bases lining up with TRBD2. CDR3 length: 18 amino acids. J lost 0 bases, V lost 4 bases, and 6 bases had no gene match. Germline V CDR1 and CDR2: SGHAT, FQNNGV. The CDR3 sequence: CASSSRLAGGPSYNEQFF. The CDR3 bases are TGTGCCAGCAGCTCTCGACTAGCGGGGGGCCCCTCCTACAATGAGCAGTTCTTC.

The V and J genes are TRBV5-1 and TRBJ1-4; TRBD1 might be the D (5 bases). The CDR3 extends over 15 amino acids. Germline-derived CDR1 and CDR2 are SGHRS and YFSETQ. V lost 1 base to trimming and J lost 5 bases, with 12 bases between them. DNA for the CDR3: TGCGCCAGCAGCTTGTCAGGGAGCACGAATGAAAAACTGTTTTTT. Translating it yields CASSLSGSTNEKLFF. Filled out from reference TRBV5-1 and TRBJ1-4, the complete variable domain reads KAGVTQTPRYLIKTRGQQVTLSCSPISGHRSVSWYQQTPGQGLQFLFEYFSETQRNKGNFPGRFSGRQFSNSRSEMNVSTLELGDSALYLCASSLSGSTNEKLFFGSGTQLSVL.

This clone has a handful of counts. The DNA of the CDR3 is TGTGCCAGTAGGGCCGGGACAGGGGACTACGAGCAGTACTTC. Translating it yields CASRAGTGDYEQYF. The chain uses TRBV19 and TRBJ2-7; the match to TRBD1 covers 10 bases. CDR3 length: 14 residues. Germline CDR1 LNHDA, CDR2 SQIVND (reference sequence). J gave up 3 bases and V 6 bases, and 5 bases lay outside the gene matches.

This chain links TRBV5-4 with TRBJ2-1; 10 nucleotides match TRBD2. V lost 3 bases, J lost 8 bases, and 8 bases stayed unmatched. This CDR3 spans 15 amino acids. Germline assignment: CDR1 SGHNT and CDR2 YYREEE (reference sequence). For the CDR3, the DNA is TGTGCCAGCAGCTCCAGCGGGAGGGCCCGAGATGAGCAGTTCTTC. This sequence encodes CASSSSGRARDEQFF.

V is TRBV20-1 and J is TRBJ2-5; 14 bases fit TRBD2. V shed 3 bases, J shed 7 bases, and the junction held 7 bases outside the gene matches. Germline V CDR1 and CDR2: DFQATT, SNEGSKA (reference sequence). The CDR3 sequence is 15 residues long. The CDR3: CSASGTSGGPRTQYF. For the CDR3, the DNA is TGCAGTGCTAGTGGGACTAGCGGGGGCCCTAGGACCCAGTACTTC.

This chain uses TRBV5-5 with TRBJ2-7; the D gene is possibly TRBD1 (5 bases). Germline V CDR1 and CDR2: SGHKS, YYEKEE (reference sequence). V shed 6 bases and J shed 3 bases, with 10 bases lying between them. This CDR3 contains 12 residues. The CDR3 DNA sequence: TGTGCCAGCACTAGGGGATTCTACGAGCAGTACTTC. Encoded protein: CASTRGFYEQYF.

This clone occurred a few times. The chain couples TRBV7-2 to TRBJ2-3; weak D call: TRBD2 (5 bases). The V gene's germline CDR1 is SGHTA and CDR2 FQGNSA. The CDR3 covers 14 residues. Trimming shortened V by 4 bases and J by 6 bases, and 14 bases separated the two germline ends. CDR3 region: CASSSGIDGDTQYF. CDR3 nucleotide sequence: TGTGCCAGCAGCTCGGGGATTGACGGGGATACGCAGTATTTT.

The chain carries TRBV10-3 and TRBJ1-5, with a possible D match to TRBD1 (5 bases). Germline loops: CDR1 ENHRY, CDR2 SYGVKD. CDR3 length: 14 residues. V shed 5 bases and J shed 0 bases, with 8 bases lying between them. The CDR3 bases are TGTGCCATCAGTCGAGGGGATAGCAATCAGCCCCAGCATTTT. Translating gives CAISRGDSNQPQHF.

This clone is a singleton in its sample. The V and J genes are TRBV6-5 and TRBJ2-3; TRBD1 is a possible D gene (6 bases). The V end was cut by 5 bases, the J end by 5 bases, with 14 bases between. Germline CDR1 MNHEY, CDR2 SVGAGI. The CDR3 length is 14 residues. The CDR3 sequence is CASSRRQAGDTQYF. The CDR3 coding sequence is TGTGCCAGCAGTCGCCGACAGGCAGGAGATACGCAGTATTTT.

The chain links TRBV10-1 to TRBJ2-7; TRBD2 is a possible D gene (6 bases). CDR1 WNHNN and CDR2 SYGVQD come from the germline V gene (reference sequence). V was shortened by 8 bases and J by 2 bases, with 16 bases between the two germline ends. The CDR3 sequence is 14 residues long. Here the CDR3 reads CASAEGGLTYEQYF. DNA of the CDR3: TGCGCCAGCGCTGAGGGAGGCCTCACCTACGAGCAGTACTTC.

This clone was seen once. The chain uses TRBV30 and TRBJ1-5, with 7 bases aligning to TRBD1. The germline V gene encodes CDR1 GTSNPN and CDR2 SVGIG (reference sequence). This CDR3 region has 13 residues. The ends lost 2 bases at V and 5 bases at J; junction bases unmatched: 3. The CDR3 region has the DNA TGTGCCTGGAGTCGACAGGGCGATCAGCCCCAGCATTTT. This codes for CAWSRQGDQPQHF.

The chain employs TRBV7-2 and TRBJ2-1; 11 bases fit TRBD2. The CDR3 spans 15 residues. CDR1 is SGHTA, CDR2 FQGNSA, per germline. V shed 1 base and J 9 bases; nucleotides not matched to a gene: 5. CDR3 DNA sequence: TGTGCCAGCAGCTTAGTGCAACTAGCGGGAGTTGAGCAGTTCTTC. This codes for CASSLVQLAGVEQFF.

The V and J genes are TRBV19 and TRBJ2-3, with D uncertain. Trimming shortened V by 4 bases and J by 0 bases, and 11 bases separated the two germline ends. The CDR3 consists of 15 residues. CDR1 LNHDA and CDR2 SQIVND come from the germline V gene (reference sequence). Written as DNA, the CDR3 is TGTGCCAGTAGTAAAGGCAGTACTAGCACAGATACGCAGTATTTT. Translating gives CASSKGSTSTDTQYF.

V is TRBV6-2 or TRBV6-3 and J is TRBJ1-5; D perhaps matches TRBD1 (5 bases). The ends were cut back, 5 bases at V and 6 bases at J, with 11 bases in the middle. This CDR3 is 13 amino acids long. Germline CDR1 and CDR2: MNHEY and SVGEGT. The CDR3 region is CASSSIGAQPQHF. As DNA, the CDR3 is TGTGCCAGCAGTAGCATAGGGGCTCAGCCCCAGCATTTT.

The chain combines TRBV11-2 with TRBJ2-2; TRBD2 aligns across 8 bases. Germline CDR1 and CDR2: SGHAT and FQNNGV. V dropped 5 bases and J dropped 6; count of bases not matched to a gene: 11. The CDR3 loop spans 16 amino acids. In DNA form, the CDR3 reads TGTGCCAGCAGCGAAGATAGCGGGACCGGCGCCGGGGAGCTGTTTTTT. Translated, it gives CASSEDSGTGAGELFF.

The chain recombines TRBV3-1 (or the pseudogene TRBV3-2) with TRBJ2-1; TRBD2 is a possible D gene (6 bases). Trimming removed 5 bases at V and 12 bases at J, with 14 bases between. Germline loops: CDR1 LGHDT, CDR2 YNNKEL (reference sequence). The CDR3 loop spans 12 amino acids. The CDR3 nucleotides are TGTGCCAGCAGCGAAAGCGGGTTTGGGCAGTTCTTC. Encoded protein: CASSESGFGQFF.

The chain links TRBV5-5 to TRBJ1-4; tentative D call: TRBD1 (6 bases). The CDR3 has 16 residues. V shed 4 bases and J shed 4 bases, with 17 bases lying between them. CDR1 SGHKS and CDR2 YYEKEE come from the germline V gene (reference sequence). The CDR3 DNA is TGTGCCAGCAGCGGCCGACCGACAGGACTTAATGAAAAACTGTTTTTT. Residues: CASSGRPTGLNEKLFF.

The rearrangement joins TRBV30 to TRBJ2-7; 7 nucleotides align to TRBD1. CDR1 is GTSNPN and CDR2 is SVGIG in the germline V gene (reference sequence). V shed 4 bases, J shed 6 bases, and the junction held 6 bases outside the gene matches. This CDR3 comprises 12 residues. The CDR3 loop is CAWNRGEREQYF. The CDR3 DNA reads as TGTGCCTGGAACAGGGGAGAACGCGAGCAGTACTTC. Combining the CDR3 with reference TRBV30 and TRBJ2-7 gives the whole variable domain SQTIHQWPATLVQPVGSPLSLECTVEGTSNPNLYWYRQAAGRGLQLLFYSVGIGQISSEVPQNLSASRPQDRQFILSSKKLLLSDSGFYLCAWNRGEREQYFGPGTRLTVT.

This chain uses TRBV6-1 with TRBJ1-4; TRBD1 is a possible D gene (6 bases). Germline CDR1 MNHNS, CDR2 SASEGT. V was shortened by 3 bases and J by 8 bases, with 19 bases between the two germline ends. The CDR3 loop spans 16 amino acids. The CDR3 spells CASSDPGHTGIEKLFF. The CDR3 nucleotides read TGTGCCAGCAGTGACCCTGGGCACACAGGGATAGAAAAACTGTTTTTT.

This chain links TRBV12-3 or TRBV12-4 with TRBJ2-7; D perhaps matches TRBD1 (6 bases). The CDR3 spans 12 residues. Trimming took off 6 bases at V and 5 bases at J, with 11 bases between the two ends. The CDR3 is CASSPTGHEQYF. CDR3 in DNA: TGTGCCAGCAGCCCGACAGGCCACGAGCAGTACTTC.

The V and J genes are TRBV5-1 and TRBJ2-7, with D tentatively TRBD1 (6 bases). Germline lookup yields CDR1 SGHRS and CDR2 YFSETQ. V gave up 4 bases and J gave up 2 bases, with 13 bases separating them. The CDR3 loop spans 14 amino acids. The DNA of the CDR3 is TGCGCCAGCAGCCCCCGGGACAATCCCTACGAGCAGTACTTC. It encodes CASSPRDNPYEQYF.

This clone was found once. The V and J genes are TRBV6-4 and TRBJ2-2; 9 nucleotides match TRBD1. The junction had 5 bases not matched to a gene; V was cut back by 6 bases and J by 6 bases. The CDR3 runs to 14 residues. CDR1 and CDR2 (germline): MRHNA, SNTAGT. CDR3 nucleotide sequence: TGTGCCAGCAGCCGGGACAGGGTGGCCGGGGAGCTGTTTTTT. As protein: CASSRDRVAGELFF.

V usage is TRBV19 and J usage is TRBJ2-7; D is perhaps TRBD2 (6 bases). The CDR3 is 20 residues long. Germline V gives CDR1 LNHDA, CDR2 SQIVND (reference sequence). The ends were cut back, 5 bases at V and 1 base at J, with 30 bases in the middle. The CDR3 region has the DNA TGTGCCAGTAGTGGGTTTTTGTTGCCAACCCGGTCAGGGAGGTCCTACGAGCAGTACTTC. This codes for CASSGFLLPTRSGRSYEQYF.

The chain recombines TRBV7-3 with TRBJ1-2; D might be TRBD1 (6 bases). Germline V gene sequence: CDR1 SGHTA, CDR2 FQGTGA. CDR3 size: 14 residues. With 0 bases removed from V and 5 bases from J, the gap between germline ends came to 10 bases. CDR3 in DNA: TGTGCCAGCAGCTTAACGGGGGCTGGGTATGGCTACACCTTC. Encoded protein: CASSLTGAGYGYTF.

CDR3 DNA: TGTGCCAGCAGCGCAGGGCCCTACGAGCAGTACTTC. This sequence encodes CASSAGPYEQYF. The rearrangement joins TRBV6-5 to TRBJ2-7; perhaps TRBD1 as D (5 bases). The germline V gene encodes CDR1 MNHEY and CDR2 SVGAGI. The germline V and J ends were trimmed by 6 bases and 2 bases, with 8 bases remaining between them. The length of the CDR3 is 12 residues.

This rearrangement joins TRBV7-8 to TRBJ2-1; 11 bases agree with TRBD2. Germline V gene lookup returns CDR1 SGHVS and CDR2 FQNEAQ. The CDR3 has 15 residues. J was trimmed by 5 bases and V by 1 base; bases with no gene match: 1. CDR3 in amino acids: CASSLGLAGNNEQFF. For the CDR3, the DNA is TGTGCCAGCAGCTTAGGACTAGCGGGGAACAATGAGCAGTTCTTC.

The chain links TRBV12-3 or TRBV12-4 to TRBJ2-3, with no clear D. CDR3 size: 12 residues. Trimming took off 4 bases at V and 4 bases at J, with 6 bases between the two ends. CDR3 amino acids: CASSSTSDTQYF. Here the CDR3 DNA reads TGTGCCAGCAGTTCGACTTCAGATACGCAGTATTTT.